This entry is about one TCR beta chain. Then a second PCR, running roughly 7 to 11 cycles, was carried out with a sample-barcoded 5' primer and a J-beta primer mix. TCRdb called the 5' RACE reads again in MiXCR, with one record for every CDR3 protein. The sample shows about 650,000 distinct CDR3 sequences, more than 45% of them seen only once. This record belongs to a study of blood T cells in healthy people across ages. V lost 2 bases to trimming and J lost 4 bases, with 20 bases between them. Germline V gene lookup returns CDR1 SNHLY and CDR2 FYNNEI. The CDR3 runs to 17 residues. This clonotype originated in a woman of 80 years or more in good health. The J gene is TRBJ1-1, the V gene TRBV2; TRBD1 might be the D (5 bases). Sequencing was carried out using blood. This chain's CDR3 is CASSERVGGAGTTEAFF. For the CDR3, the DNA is TGTGCCAGCAGTGAAAGGGTGGGGGGTGCAGGGACCACTGAAGCTTTCTTT.